Listed below are T cell receptor beta chains from one sample, sequenced in a study of blood T cell repertoires in COVID-19. Only in-frame clones appear in the TCRdb table, and some are missing; sequencing was by immunoSEQ multiplex PCR. The sample shows 95,000 to 100,000 clones, roughly nine tenths of them seen only once. Specimen: peripheral blood. The receptors shown here come from a man aged 45 to 65 with acute or convalescent COVID-19. Each CDR3 is given with its conserved first and last residue. Each record gives: clone size, J gene, D gene, V gene, CDR3 DNA, CDR3 protein. A D gene is named only where the DNA matches it firmly. Only part of the rows carry a size: once, few, many, or a class if the clone is expanded.

clone_size: NA
j_call: TRBJ2-1
d_call: NA
v_call: TRBV24-1
cdr3_nt: TGTGCCACCAGTGGGGGGGTGGGGCTCGACAATGAGCAGTTCTTC
cdr3_aa: CATSGGVGLDNEQFF

clone_size: NA
j_call: TRBJ2-3
d_call: TRBD2
v_call: TRBV24-1
cdr3_nt: TGTGCCACCAGTGATTCACCACCCCTAGCGGGGGGGGCAGATACGCAGTATTTT
cdr3_aa: CATSDSPPLAGGADTQYF

clone_size: NA
j_call: TRBJ1-2
d_call: TRBD1
v_call: TRBV5-5
cdr3_nt: TGTGCCAGCAGCTTGGATCCGGGACAGAGCTATGGCTACACCTTC
cdr3_aa: CASSLDPGQSYGYTF

clone_size: NA
j_call: TRBJ2-7
d_call: NA
v_call: TRBV6-5
cdr3_nt: TGTGCCAGCAGTTCGGCTAGCAGGGGAACCTACGAGCAGTACTTC
cdr3_aa: CASSSASRGTYEQYF

clone_size: NA
j_call: TRBJ1-5
d_call: TRBD1
v_call: TRBV19
cdr3_nt: TGTGCCAGTAGTAGGACAGGGCGAGAAAAGCCCCAGCATTTT
cdr3_aa: CASSRTGREKPQHF

clone_size: NA
j_call: TRBJ1-3
d_call: NA
v_call: TRBV15
cdr3_nt: TGTGCCACCAGCACGGACAGATTAACTGGAAACACCATATATTTT
cdr3_aa: CATSTDRLTGNTIYF

clone_size: few
j_call: TRBJ2-1
d_call: NA
v_call: TRBV5-6
cdr3_nt: TGTGCCAGTGTAGGCGGGGACGTGAACTACAATGAGCAGTTCTTC
cdr3_aa: CASVGGDVNYNEQFF

clone_size: NA
j_call: TRBJ1-1
d_call: TRBD1
v_call: TRBV7-8
cdr3_nt: TGTGCCAGCAGCTTAGACCAGGGGGCGATTGCTGAAGCTTTCTTT
cdr3_aa: CASSLDQGAIAEAFF

clone_size: NA
j_call: TRBJ2-2
d_call: TRBD1
v_call: TRBV6-1
cdr3_nt: TGTGCCAGCAGTGATTGGGGACAGGGAGTAGCCGGGGAGCTGTTTTTT
cdr3_aa: CASSDWGQGVAGELFF

clone_size: NA
j_call: TRBJ1-4
d_call: TRBD1
v_call: TRBV4-1
cdr3_nt: TGCGCCAGCGGGTTGACAGGGGCTAGTGAAAAACTGTTTTTT
cdr3_aa: CASGLTGASEKLFF

clone_size: NA
j_call: TRBJ1-2
d_call: TRBD1
v_call: TRBV19
cdr3_nt: TGTGCCAGTAGTCTTGGGACAGAGAGCGATGTCTATGGCTACACCTTC
cdr3_aa: CASSLGTESDVYGYTF

clone_size: few
j_call: TRBJ1-2
d_call: NA
v_call: TRBV7-8
cdr3_nt: TGTGCCAGCAGCTTAGCGATAGGAGCTAACTATGGCTACACCTTC
cdr3_aa: CASSLAIGANYGYTF

clone_size: once
j_call: TRBJ1-1
d_call: NA
v_call: TRBV11-3
cdr3_nt: TGTGCCAGCAGCTTAGGGGACAACATGAACACTGAAGCTTTCTTT
cdr3_aa: CASSLGDNMNTEAFF

clone_size: NA
j_call: TRBJ2-7
d_call: TRBD1
v_call: TRBV7-9
cdr3_nt: TGTGCCAGCAGCCCTGGGACAGGGGTTTCCTACGAGCAGTACTTC
cdr3_aa: CASSPGTGVSYEQYF

clone_size: NA
j_call: TRBJ2-1
d_call: TRBD2
v_call: TRBV18
cdr3_nt: TGTGCCAGCTCACCATCCGGGGGGGCCTACAATGAGCAGTTCTTC
cdr3_aa: CASSPSGGAYNEQFF

clone_size: NA
j_call: TRBJ1-1
d_call: TRBD1
v_call: TRBV7-9
cdr3_nt: TGTGCCAGCAGCTTGGGACAGGGGGCATCTGAAGCTTTCTTT
cdr3_aa: CASSLGQGASEAFF

clone_size: NA
j_call: TRBJ2-7
d_call: NA
v_call: TRBV19
cdr3_nt: TGTGCCAGTAGTATGGGAGGAGGTTACGAGCAGTACTTC
cdr3_aa: CASSMGGGYEQYF

clone_size: few
j_call: TRBJ2-7
d_call: TRBD2
v_call: TRBV3-1/TRBV3-2
cdr3_nt: TGTGCCAGCAGCCAAATTAGCGGGGTAAGCGAGCAGTACTTC
cdr3_aa: CASSQISGVSEQYF

clone_size: NA
j_call: TRBJ1-1
d_call: NA
v_call: TRBV2
cdr3_nt: TGTGCCAGCAGGATATACAAGACAGGGAACACTGAAGCTTTCTTT
cdr3_aa: CASRIYKTGNTEAFF

clone_size: NA
j_call: TRBJ1-1
d_call: TRBD1
v_call: TRBV6-5
cdr3_nt: TGTGCCAGCAGCGACAGGGTGGACACTGAAGCTTTCTTT
cdr3_aa: CASSDRVDTEAFF

clone_size: NA
j_call: TRBJ1-5
d_call: TRBD1
v_call: TRBV27
cdr3_nt: TGTGCCAGCAGTTTCGCCCGGGACAGGGGGCATCAGCCCCAGCATTTT
cdr3_aa: CASSFARDRGHQPQHF

clone_size: NA
j_call: TRBJ2-1
d_call: TRBD1
v_call: TRBV4-1
cdr3_nt: TGCGCCAGCAGCCAAGATACGCGACAGGGGAACAATGAGCAGTTCTTC
cdr3_aa: CASSQDTRQGNNEQFF

clone_size: NA
j_call: TRBJ2-3
d_call: TRBD1
v_call: TRBV2
cdr3_nt: TGTGCCAGCAGTGACGGTGGACAGGAGAACACAGATACGCAGTATTTT
cdr3_aa: CASSDGGQENTDTQYF

clone_size: few
j_call: TRBJ1-3
d_call: NA
v_call: TRBV7-2
cdr3_nt: TGTGCCAGCAGCGCTGACCCGACAAGGACCATATATTTT
cdr3_aa: CASSADPTRTIYF